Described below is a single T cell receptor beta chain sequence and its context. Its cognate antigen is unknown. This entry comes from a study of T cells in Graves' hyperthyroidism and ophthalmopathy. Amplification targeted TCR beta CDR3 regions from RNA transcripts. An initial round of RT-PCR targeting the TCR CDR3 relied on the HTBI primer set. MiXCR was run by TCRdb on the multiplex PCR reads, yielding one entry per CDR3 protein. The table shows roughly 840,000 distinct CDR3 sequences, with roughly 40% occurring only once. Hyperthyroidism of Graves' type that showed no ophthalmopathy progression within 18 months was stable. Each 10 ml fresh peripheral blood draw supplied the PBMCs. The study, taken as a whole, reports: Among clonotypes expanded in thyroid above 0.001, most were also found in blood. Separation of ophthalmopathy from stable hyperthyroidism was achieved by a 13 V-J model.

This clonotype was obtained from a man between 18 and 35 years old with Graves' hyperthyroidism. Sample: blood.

CDR3 protein: CASIGASLKAFF. For the CDR3, the DNA is TGTGCCAGCATAGGGGCGTCTTTAAAAGCTTTCTTT. The gene calls are TRBV25-1 and TRBJ1-1; tentative D call: TRBD1 (5 bases). The CDR3 consists of 12 residues. Germline lookup yields CDR1 MGHDK and CDR2 SYGVNS. Trimming took 7 bases from V and 9 from J, leaving 15 bases between them.